One and the same sample provided the 20 T cell receptor beta chains below, sequenced in a study of shared clonotypes between healthy human individuals. Measured with immunoSEQ multiplex PCR; TCRdb has only the in-frame clones, and not every one. The sample records millions of clones, over 85% being singletons. The specimen sequenced was naive CD4+ T cells sorted from blood. Subset denoted: CD45RA+ positively selected. The receptors were gathered from a man younger than 35 in good health.

The gene calls are TRBV10-3 and TRBJ2-5; the match to TRBD2 covers 8 bases. The germline V gene encodes CDR1 ENHRY and CDR2 SYGVKD. J lost 1 base, V lost 6 bases, and 7 bases had no gene match. CDR3 size: 15 residues. CDR3 loop: CAIRSASGSQETQYF. The CDR3 DNA follows: TGTGCCATCAGGTCGGCTAGCGGGTCCCAAGAGACCCAGTACTTC.

This clone was counted once. The rearrangement uses TRBV11-2 and TRBJ2-1, with 10 bases identical to TRBD2. Losses at the gene ends were 2 bases for V and 10 bases for J; bases not matched to a gene: 8. The CDR3 runs to 15 residues. Looked up from germline, CDR1 is SGHAT and CDR2 is FQNNGV. CDR3 sequence reads: CASSLSSGGAREQFF. The CDR3 nucleotides read TGTGCCAGCAGCTTATCCAGCGGGGGGGCCCGGGAGCAGTTCTTC.

The chain carries TRBV9 and TRBJ2-3; the match to TRBD2 covers 8 bases. The CDR3 has 15 amino acids. The trim removed 3 bases at V and 4 bases at J, leaving 7 bases unmatched. CDR1 is SGDLS, CDR2 YYNGEE, per germline. The CDR3 sequence: CASSGSGAGADTQYF. In DNA, the CDR3 is TGTGCCAGCAGCGGAAGTGGAGCGGGGGCAGATACGCAGTATTTT.

This clone was observed a single time. The chain links TRBV18 to TRBJ1-2; no definite D call. The CDR3 contains 15 residues. Between the trimmed V and J ends, which lost 3 bases and 8 bases, there was a span of 19 bases. Germline V gene lookup returns CDR1 KGHSH and CDR2 LQKENI. CDR3 region: CASSPAGYSEKGYTF. In DNA form, the CDR3 reads TGTGCCAGCTCACCCGCAGGCTACAGTGAGAAAGGCTACACCTTC. Full variable domain (rest looked up from reference TRBV18 and TRBJ1-2): NAGVMQNPRHLVRRRGQEARLRCSPMKGHSHVYWYRQLPEEGLKFMVYLQKENIIDESGMPKERFSAEFPKEGPSILRIQQVVRGDSAAYFCASSPAGYSEKGYTFGSGTRLTVV.

CDR3 in amino acids: CASSQAKLAGGKNTGELFF. The CDR3 DNA reads TGTGCCAGCAGCCAAGCAAAACTAGCGGGGGGAAAGAACACCGGGGAGCTGTTTTTT. The V and J genes are TRBV4-2 and TRBJ2-2; 12 bases are a match to TRBD2. The CDR3 totals 19 residues. The germline V gene encodes CDR1 LGHNA and CDR2 YNFKEQ. Germline trimming cut 1 base from V and 1 base from J; bases unmatched to any gene: 7.

This chain joins TRBV6-5 and TRBJ2-2, with 7 bases that match TRBD1. The CDR3 contains 13 residues. The V gene's germline CDR1 is MNHEY and CDR2 SVGAGI. Unmatched junction bases numbered 4, after V lost 8 bases and J lost 4 bases. The CDR3 coding sequence is TGTGCCAGCTACAGGGGACGCACCGGGGAGCTGTTTTTT. Its translation is CASYRGRTGELFF.

This chain connects TRBV4-3 to TRBJ1-2; 10 bases align to TRBD1. Germline V CDR1 and CDR2: LGHNA, YSLEER. The CDR3 contains 16 residues. The V gene end was trimmed by 1 base and the J gene end by 7 bases; junction bases not matched to a gene: 9. The CDR3 bases are TGCGCCAGCAGCCAAGGGTACGGGACAGGGGTCGGTGGCTACACCTTC. This encodes CASSQGYGTGVGGYTF.

The chain carries TRBV6-1 and TRBJ1-3; tentatively, D is TRBD1 (6 bases). The V end was cut by 3 bases, the J end by 3 bases, with 15 bases between. Germline assignment: CDR1 MNHNS and CDR2 SASEGT. CDR3 length: 16 residues. The CDR3 bases are TGTGCCAGCAGTGATTACCACAGGGCCGGTGGAAACACCATATATTTT. Translated: CASSDYHRAGGNTIYF.

The gene calls are TRBV6-1 and TRBJ2-7; 8 nucleotides agree with TRBD2. Unmatched junction bases numbered 5, after V lost 4 bases and J lost 6 bases. CDR3 length: 13 residues. The V gene's germline CDR1 is MNHNS and CDR2 SASEGT. CDR3 loop: CASSVSGALEQYF. The CDR3 coding sequence is TGTGCCAGCAGTGTTAGCGGGGCCCTCGAGCAGTACTTC.

The V and J genes are TRBV6-1 and TRBJ2-1, with D maybe TRBD1 (6 bases). Germline lookup yields CDR1 MNHNS and CDR2 SASEGT. The CDR3 runs 14 residues. V was cut by 3 bases and J by 8 bases, with 14 bases left in between. The CDR3 coding sequence is TGTGCCAGCAGTGACCCCCTTACAGGGTATGAGCAGTTCTTC. Translated, it gives CASSDPLTGYEQFF.

With respect to this clone: Distinct nucleotide sequences in the sample also encode this CDR3. The chain carries TRBV9 and TRBJ1-5, with 12 bases lining up with TRBD1. The CDR3 covers 15 residues. With V trimmed by 2 bases and J by 4 bases, 1 base remained unmatched. Per the germline V gene, CDR1 is SGDLS and CDR2 is YYNGEE. CDR3 sequence (DNA): TGTGCCAGCAGCGTGGGACAGGGGGCGAATCAGCCCCAGCATTTT. It translates to CASSVGQGANQPQHF.

The CDR3 sequence is CASRGTGGTGELFF. The CDR3, as DNA: TGTGCCAGCAGAGGGACAGGGGGCACCGGGGAGCTGTTTTTT. The chain joins TRBV5-4 to TRBJ2-2; 11 nucleotides agree with TRBD1. The CDR3 consists of 14 residues. Germline CDR1 is SGHNT and CDR2 is YYREEE (reference sequence). The J segment lost 4 bases and the V segment lost 5 bases, leaving 1 base of the junction unmatched.

The chain recombines TRBV5-6 with TRBJ2-2, with D unresolved. V lost 0 bases and J lost 3, with 9 bases in between. Germline CDR1 and CDR2: SGHDT and YYEEEE. The CDR3 contains 15 residues. The CDR3 loop is CASSLGRSDTGELFF. CDR3 DNA sequence: TGTGCCAGCAGCTTGGGGCGAAGCGACACCGGGGAGCTGTTTTTT.

J is TRBJ1-5 and V is TRBV7-3; 7 bases are a match to TRBD1. Per the germline V gene, CDR1 is SGHTA and CDR2 is FQGTGA. Trimming cost V 5 bases and J 4 bases; bases outside gene matches: 11. This CDR3 spans 16 amino acids. The CDR3 coding sequence is TGTGCCAGCAGCACCGCAAGGGGGGACAGTAATCAGCCCCAGCATTTT. This sequence encodes CASSTARGDSNQPQHF. The full variable domain, completed using reference TRBV7-3 and TRBJ1-5, is GAGVSQTPSNKVTEKGKYVELRCDPISGHTALYWYRQSLGQGPEFLIYFQGTGAADDSGLPNDRFFAVRPEGSVSTLKIQRTERGDSAVYLCASSTARGDSNQPQHFGDGTRLSIL.

The rearrangement joins TRBV7-9 to TRBJ1-4; D not resolved. Germline V gene lookup returns CDR1 SEHNR and CDR2 FQNEAQ (reference sequence). The V gene lost 3 bases and the J gene lost 2 bases, with 10 bases spanning the gap. The CDR3 runs to 15 residues. CDR3: CASSFVLATNEKLFF. CDR3 bases: TGTGCCAGCAGCTTTGTTCTCGCCACTAATGAAAAACTGTTTTTT.

This chain links TRBV6-1 with TRBJ1-6, with 9 bases fitting TRBD1. V was pared by 6 bases and J by 10 bases, with 4 bases of the junction left unmatched. The length of the CDR3 is 13 residues. Germline CDR1 MNHNS, CDR2 SASEGT. The CDR3 reads CASRDRGPSPLHF. The CDR3, as DNA: TGTGCCAGCAGGGACAGGGGTCCCTCACCCCTCCACTTT.

This chain uses TRBV6-6 with TRBJ2-7; tentative D call: TRBD1 (6 bases). The CDR3 totals 13 residues. The germline CDR1 and CDR2 sequences are MNHNY and SVGAGI (reference sequence). V was clipped by 6 bases and J by 4 bases, with 13 bases between them. The CDR3 DNA is TGTGCCAGCAGGGGCGGACAGAGTTACGAGCAGTACTTC. This translates into CASRGGQSYEQYF.

The V gene is TRBV5-1, the J gene TRBJ1-2; possibly TRBD1 for D (5 bases). Germline-derived CDR1 and CDR2 are SGHRS and YFSETQ. V was trimmed by 1 base and J by 4 bases, leaving 11 bases between them. This CDR3 region has 14 residues. For the CDR3, the DNA is TGCGCCAGCAGCTTGCTTCAGGGATCCTATGGCTACACCTTC. Translation gives CASSLLQGSYGYTF.

To note about this clone: A clone one base away is much larger, so this may be a read error. The sample carries other DNA sequences with the same CDR3. This chain joins TRBV5-4 and TRBJ2-5; D is unclear. CDR3 length: 11 residues. Germline V gene data show CDR1 as SGHNT and CDR2 as YYREEE (reference sequence). The V end was cut by 1 base, the J end by 2 bases, with 0 bases between. CDR3 coding DNA: TGTGCCAGCAGCTTGCAAGAGACCCAGTACTTC. Protein sequence: CASSLQETQYF.

The V and J genes are TRBV28 and TRBJ1-1; no definite D call. The germline V gene has CDR1 MDHEN and CDR2 SYDVKM. The V end lost 11 bases, the J end lost 2 bases, and 12 bases lay between the germline ends. The CDR3 is made up of 12 amino acids. CDR3 protein: CAANSRNTEAFF. The CDR3 DNA reads as TGTGCCGCGAATAGTCGTAACACTGAAGCTTTCTTT.